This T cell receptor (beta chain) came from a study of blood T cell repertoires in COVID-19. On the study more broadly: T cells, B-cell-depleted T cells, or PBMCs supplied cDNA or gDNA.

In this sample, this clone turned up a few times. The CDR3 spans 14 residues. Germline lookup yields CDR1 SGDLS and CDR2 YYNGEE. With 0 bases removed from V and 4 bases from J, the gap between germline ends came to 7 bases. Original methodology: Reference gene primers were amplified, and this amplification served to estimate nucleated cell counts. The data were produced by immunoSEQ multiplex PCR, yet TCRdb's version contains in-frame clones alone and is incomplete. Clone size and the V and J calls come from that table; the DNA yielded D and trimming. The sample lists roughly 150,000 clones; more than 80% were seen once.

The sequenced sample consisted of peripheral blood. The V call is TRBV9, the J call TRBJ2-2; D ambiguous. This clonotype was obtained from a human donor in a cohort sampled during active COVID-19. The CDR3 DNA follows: TGTGCCAGCAGCGTAGCACAGATCACCGGGGAGCTGTTTTTT. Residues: CASSVAQITGELFF.